This T cell receptor (beta chain) is drawn from a study of shared clonotypes between healthy human individuals. Samples left unsorted employed roughly 90 million PBMCs for genomic DNA. The repertoire was sequenced with immunoSEQ multiplex PCR; TCRdb's copy has only in-frame clones and lacks some. The data contain about 480,000 clones, about 79% of them singletons. Concerning this clone itself: A far larger clone is off by one base, so a read error is likely.

The CDR3 sequence is 15 residues long. Germline V CDR1 and CDR2: MNHNS, SASEGT. The chain joins TRBV6-1 to TRBJ2-7, with 8 bases fitting TRBD1. The receptor's source is a middle-aged woman in good health. Some clones in this sample may be carry-over from other donors' samples. Sequencing input: PBMCs. The CDR3 DNA sequence: TGTGCCAGCAGTGAAGGGGCAGGGGGCTCCTACGGGCAGTACTTC. Amino acid sequence: CASSEGAGGSYGQYF.